These 5 T cell receptor beta chains were sequenced from one sample in a study of post-analysis software for immune sequencing data. Study results and caveats: When patients were compared with controls, about five TRBV segments were more frequent, TRBV5-6, TRBV5-1 and TRBV20-1 among them.

Researchers reported that TCR beta cDNA libraries carried unique molecular identifiers. TCRdb analysed the PCR reads with MiXCR anew, one entry per CDR3 protein. The repertoire consists of 650,000 to 900,000 distinct CDR3 sequences, with around 42% occurring once and the leading ten covering 4.9%. The antigens of these receptors remain unknown. Input material: blood. The source is a girl aged 5 to 17 with multiple sclerosis.

V is TRBV7-3 and J is TRBJ1-1; D perhaps matches TRBD1 (6 bases). V was shortened by 4 bases and J by 7 bases, with 16 bases between the two germline ends. The length of the CDR3 is 14 residues. Germline lookup yields CDR1 SGHTA and CDR2 FQGTGA. CDR3 sequence: CASSSFPGHVEAFF. CDR3 nucleotides: TGTGCCAGCAGCTCATTTCCGGGACACGTTGAAGCTTTCTTT.

This chain joins TRBV25-1 and TRBJ2-3, with D uncertain. This CDR3 is 15 amino acids long. CDR1 is MGHDK and CDR2 is SYGVNS in the germline V gene. V gave up 1 base and J gave up 2 bases, with 10 bases separating them. The DNA for the CDR3 is TGTGCCAGCAGTGAATTCTTACCCCCCACAGATACGCAGTATTTT. Translating it yields CASSEFLPPTDTQYF.

This chain connects TRBV7-3 to TRBJ1-3; D is perhaps TRBD1 (5 bases). Germline V gene lookup returns CDR1 SGHTA and CDR2 FQGTGA. The length of the CDR3 is 14 residues. The germline V and J ends were trimmed by 5 bases and 0 bases, with 8 bases remaining between them. The chain's CDR3 is CASSLGTSGNTIYF. The CDR3 DNA reads TGTGCCAGCAGCCTAGGGACCTCTGGAAACACCATATATTTT.

This clonotype was seen a single time. The chain has TRBV15 and TRBJ1-1, with D perhaps matching TRBD1 (5 bases). Trimming took 0 bases from V and 5 from J, leaving 16 bases between them. This CDR3 region has 16 residues. Germline CDR1 and CDR2: LNHNV and YYDKDF (reference sequence). The CDR3 region is CATSRDLGAPWTEAFF. In DNA, the CDR3 is TGTGCCACCAGCAGAGATCTTGGGGCCCCGTGGACTGAAGCTTTCTTT.

The genes are TRBV12-3 or TRBV12-4 and TRBJ1-4, with D tentatively TRBD1 (6 bases). CDR3 size: 15 residues. Trimming pared 6 bases from V and 7 bases from J, leaving 18 bases between. The CDR3 spells CASSADRLLSEKLFF. The CDR3 DNA follows: TGTGCCAGCAGCGCAGACAGGCTCCTAAGTGAAAAACTGTTTTTT.